This record looks at one TCR beta chain sequence and its context. Its antigen is not yet known. The sample holds no much larger clone one base away, and base qualities are not on file. TCRbeta CDR3 regions were amplified from genomic DNA using the immunoSEQ Assay, a bias-controlled multiplex PCR. Per the source publication's procedure: Within the assay, amplification of reference gene primers was used to estimate how many nucleated cells each sample contained. To quantify the absolute abundance of each unique TCRbeta CDR3 rearrangement, sequence reads were collapsed and filtered. For each sample, productive Simpson clonality was calculated as the square root of Simpson's diversity index across productive rearrangements. This is the immuneACCESS table as TCRdb keeps it, with only in-frame sequences that have V and J called. A part of the clones is gone; compared with another copy, unresolved V genes explain less than half, and the rest is unexplained. That table gives V, J and clone size, and the DNA gave D and trimming. For this sample there are around 250,000 clones; around 86% appear just once. 15% to 19% of the sample belongs to the ten largest clones.

The germline V gene supplies CDR1 SGHTA and CDR2 FQGNSA. V is pared back by 1 base and J by 4 bases, with 10 bases lying between the germline termini. Spanning cysteine to phenylalanine, the CDR3 consists of 14 amino acids. Here the CDR3 DNA is all that survives: 42 bases in frame from base 1. The sample is drawn from a study of blood T cell repertoires in COVID-19 (dated by TCRdb to the early 2020s). Context from the whole study: Samples covering the acute and convalescent phases of COVID-19 were provided by collaborators in the United States, Italy and Spain. The repertoires were released in a freely available public database intended as a resource for research on the immune response to SARS-CoV-2. HLA class I and class II types, where available, came from metadata supplied by the sample provider rather than from assay-based typing. A de-identified subject ID, COVID-19 status, age in years and sex were almost always included in the sample metadata. Subjects who had been exposed to COVID-19, were actively infected with it, or had recovered from it provided the deeply sampled blood TCRbeta repertoires that made up the dataset. The material from the prospective study consisted of cDNA or gDNA derived from T cells, B-cell-depleted T cells, or PBMCs. Samples came from the ongoing ImmuneRACE study (first 160 participants) plus 1,254 subjects from 6 global collaborators. The study at large found these results: The quantity of clinical and demographic metadata differed by source and by participant and was supplied without curation.

In the prospective study, participants were about 18 to 95 years old, resided in approximately 25 geographic areas of the United States, and were enrolled through a virtual design. In the prospective study, cohorts were assigned on the basis of participant-reported clinical history obtained from a screening survey and a study questionnaire. ImmuneRACE Cohort 3 recovered participants were defined by two consecutive negative NP/OP PCR tests, healthcare professional clearance, or symptom resolution. Mobile phlebotomists in the prospective study collected whole blood, serum and a nasopharyngeal or oropharyngeal swab from every participant. Participants in the prospective study had the option to provide additional blood draws and questionnaires over a 2-month period. Before DNA extraction, blood samples from the prospective study were shipped at room temperature or frozen.

What was sequenced was PBMCs or T cells enriched from blood (not recorded which). The source of this sequence is a man between 18 and 35 years old who had recovered from COVID-19. The chain couples TRBV7-2 to TRBJ1-2; no D segment can be confidently identified. For the CDR3, the sequence is CASSLVESLYGYTF. The bases read TGTGCCAGCAGCTTAGTTGAGTCGCTCTATGGCTACACCTTC.